This T cell receptor beta chain was documented in a study of cytomegalovirus exposure and HLA in healthy donors. This clone was found a few times. What it recognizes is unknown. The sample holds other DNA sequences that translate to the same CDR3. A multiplex PCR was run with 60 Vbeta primers and 13 Jbeta primers. This table comes from immunoSEQ multiplex PCR, and its TCRdb copy is limited to in-frame clones, with some not included. Among approximately 79,000 clones, around 76% were seen once, and the ten largest hold about 5.5%. V shed 3 bases and J 5 bases; nucleotides not matched to a gene: 5. The CDR3 length is 15 residues. Germline V gene sequence: CDR1 LNHDA, CDR2 SQIVND (reference sequence). The study, taken as a whole, reports: Later analysis showed TCR association rates varying by HLA locus, highest for DRB1 and lowest for HLA-C. The likely origin of a cluster of highly shared sequence variants was a sequencing artifact.

This rearrangement joins TRBV19 to TRBJ1-2, with 11 bases identical to TRBD1. The sequencing input was PBMCs. The source of this sequence is a male donor in good health and CMV-seropositive. In DNA form, the CDR3 reads TGTGCCAGTAGTATCGCCGGGACAGGGGGTTATGGCTACACCTTC. Its translation: CASSIAGTGGYGYTF. The full variable domain, rest sourced from reference TRBV19 and TRBJ1-2, is DGGITQSPKYLFRKEGQNVTLSCEQNLNHDAMYWYRQDPGQGLRLIYYSQIVNDFQKGDIAEGYSVSREKKESFPLTVTSAQKNPTAFYLCASSIAGTGGYGYTFGSGTRLTVV.